This TCR beta chain was sequenced for a study of T cell responses to AZD1222 COVID-19 vaccine. Findings of the study overall: Of the AZD1222 recipients, only 5 or 6 were seropositive at baseline.

Profiling relied on immunoSEQ multiplex PCR, and the TCRdb table lists in-frame clones only, not all of them. This table holds around 120,000 clones, 91% found once. This clone was seen only once. The antigen remains unidentified. Sample: peripheral blood, taken on day 0 of AZD1222 vaccination. This clonotype was obtained from an adult in good health.

The CDR3 coding sequence is TGTGCCAGCAGTCCGGGGCGGGAGACCCAGTACTTC. It translates to CASSPGRETQYF. The chain recombines TRBV28 with TRBJ2-5; D assignment may be TRBD1 or TRBD2 (5 bases each). CDR3 length equals 12 residues. Germline CDR1 reads MDHEN; CDR2 reads SYDVKM. V gave up 5 bases and J gave up 5 bases, with 9 bases separating them. Variable domain in full (rest from reference TRBV28 and TRBJ2-5): DVKVTQSSRYLVKRTGEKVFLECVQDMDHENMFWYRQDPGLGLRLIYFSYDVKMKEKGDIPEGYSVSREKKERFSLILESASTNQTSMYLCASSPGRETQYFGPGTRLLVL.